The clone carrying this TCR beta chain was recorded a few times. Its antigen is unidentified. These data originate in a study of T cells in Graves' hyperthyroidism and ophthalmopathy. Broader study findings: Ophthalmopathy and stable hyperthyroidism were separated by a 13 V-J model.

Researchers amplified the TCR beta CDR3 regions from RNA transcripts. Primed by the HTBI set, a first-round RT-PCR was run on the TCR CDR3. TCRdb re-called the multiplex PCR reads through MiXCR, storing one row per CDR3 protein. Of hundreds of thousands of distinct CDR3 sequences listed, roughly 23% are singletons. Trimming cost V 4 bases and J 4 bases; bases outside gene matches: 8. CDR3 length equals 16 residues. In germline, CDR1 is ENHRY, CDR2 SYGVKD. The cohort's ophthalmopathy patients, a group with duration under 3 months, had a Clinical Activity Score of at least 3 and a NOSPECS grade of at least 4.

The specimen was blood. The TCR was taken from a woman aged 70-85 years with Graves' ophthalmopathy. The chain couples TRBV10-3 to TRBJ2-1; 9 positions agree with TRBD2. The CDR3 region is CAISGRLADTYNEQFF. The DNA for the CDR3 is TGTGCCATCAGTGGGAGACTAGCGGACACATACAATGAGCAGTTCTTC.